The 9 T cell receptor beta chains below all came from one sample that was sequenced in a study of shared clonotypes between healthy human individuals. TCRdb's copy holds only in-frame clones and misses some; the assay was immunoSEQ multiplex PCR. The repertoire holds around 500,000 clones, with more than 75% as singletons. The sample was PBMCs. The receptors come from a middle-aged woman in good health. Some clones in this sample may be carry-over from other donors' samples.

This chain joins TRBV7-2 and TRBJ1-1; TRBD1 might be the D (5 bases). V was trimmed by 6 bases and J by 7 bases, leaving 18 bases between them. Germline loops: CDR1 SGHTA, CDR2 FQGNSA. The CDR3 contains 14 residues. The CDR3 DNA is TGTGCCAGCAGACGGGCCGGGACGGTCGATGAAGCTTTCTTT. As protein: CASRRAGTVDEAFF. The full variable domain, with the rest looked up from reference TRBV7-2 and TRBJ1-1, is GAGVSQSPSNKVTEKGKDVELRCDPISGHTALYWYRQSLGQGLEFLIYFQGNSAPDKSGLPSDRFSAERTGGSVSTLTIQRTQQEDSAVYLCASRRAGTVDEAFFGQGTRLTVV.

The chain joins TRBV6-4 to TRBJ1-1, with unresolved D. The length of the CDR3 is 13 residues. The germline V gene encodes CDR1 MRHNA and CDR2 SNTAGT. Trimming removed 4 bases from V and 0 bases from J, with 6 bases in between. The CDR3 nucleotides read TGTGCCAGCAGTGTCTCCATGAACACTGAAGCTTTCTTT. Protein product: CASSVSMNTEAFF.

V and J are TRBV27 and TRBJ1-1; no clear D gene. This CDR3 is built from 13 residues. The germline V gene encodes CDR1 MNHEY and CDR2 SMNVEV (reference sequence). V dropped 2 bases and J dropped 5 bases, with 9 bases sitting between them. The CDR3 loop is CASSLQVGTEAFF. CDR3 nucleotides: TGTGCCAGCAGTTTACAGGTCGGAACTGAAGCTTTCTTT.

Notes on this clone: The sample contains more than one DNA sequence encoding this CDR3. The chain carries TRBV28 and TRBJ1-5; D is unresolved. Trimming cost V 2 bases and J 0 bases, with 8 bases left between them. The CDR3 is made up of 15 amino acids. CDR1 is MDHEN and CDR2 is SYDVKM in the germline V gene. The CDR3 reads CASSLGRLSNQPQHF. The CDR3 bases are TGTGCCAGCAGTTTAGGGCGCCTTAGCAATCAGCCCCAGCATTTT.

The V and J genes are TRBV19 and TRBJ2-3; D ambiguous. Looked up from germline, CDR1 is LNHDA and CDR2 is SQIVND (reference sequence). The CDR3 totals 13 residues. Trimming pared 3 bases from V and 4 bases from J, leaving 8 bases between. CDR3 bases: TGTGCCAGTAGTATTACAGAGGCAGATACGCAGTATTTT. This codes for CASSITEADTQYF. Filled out from reference TRBV19 and TRBJ2-3, the complete variable domain reads DGGITQSPKYLFRKEGQNVTLSCEQNLNHDAMYWYRQDPGQGLRLIYYSQIVNDFQKGDIAEGYSVSREKKESFPLTVTSAQKNPTAFYLCASSITEADTQYFGPGTRLTVL.

This chain connects TRBV29-1 to TRBJ2-7; tentative D call: TRBD2 (5 bases). The ends were cut back, 5 bases at V and 7 bases at J, with 18 bases in the middle. The CDR3 covers 13 residues. Germline V gene lookup returns CDR1 SQVTM and CDR2 ANQGSEA. Here the CDR3 reads CSVRGQDSGEQYF. CDR3 bases: TGCAGCGTTCGAGGGCAGGACTCGGGAGAGCAGTACTTC.

The chain joins TRBV5-1 to TRBJ2-3; 7 nucleotides agree with TRBD1. V was clipped by 4 bases and J by 0 bases; unmatched bases: 11. The CDR3 runs 17 residues. The germline gives CDR1 SGHRS, CDR2 YFSETQ. CDR3 residues: CASSGPGGGTSTDTQYF. CDR3 sequence (DNA): TGCGCCAGCAGCGGCCCAGGGGGTGGGACAAGCACAGATACGCAGTATTTT.

This clone showed up just once. The gene calls are TRBV9 and TRBJ2-2; D may be TRBD1 or TRBD2 (5 bases each). V dropped 0 bases and J dropped 7 bases, with 13 bases sitting between them. The CDR3 is made up of 15 amino acids. The germline V gene has CDR1 SGDLS and CDR2 YYNGEE. CDR3 in DNA: TGTGCCAGCAGCGTAGGGTGGGGCGCGGGCGGGGAGCTGTTTTTT. This translates into CASSVGWGAGGELFF.

The chain combines TRBV10-2 with TRBJ2-1; 9 nucleotides align to TRBD2. V lost 1 base to trimming and J lost 6 bases; unmatched junction nucleotides: 4. The CDR3 is made up of 15 amino acids. The germline gives CDR1 WSHSY, CDR2 SAAADI. CDR3: CASSEWASGTNEQFF. For the CDR3, the DNA is TGCGCCAGCAGTGAGTGGGCTAGCGGGACCAATGAGCAGTTCTTC.